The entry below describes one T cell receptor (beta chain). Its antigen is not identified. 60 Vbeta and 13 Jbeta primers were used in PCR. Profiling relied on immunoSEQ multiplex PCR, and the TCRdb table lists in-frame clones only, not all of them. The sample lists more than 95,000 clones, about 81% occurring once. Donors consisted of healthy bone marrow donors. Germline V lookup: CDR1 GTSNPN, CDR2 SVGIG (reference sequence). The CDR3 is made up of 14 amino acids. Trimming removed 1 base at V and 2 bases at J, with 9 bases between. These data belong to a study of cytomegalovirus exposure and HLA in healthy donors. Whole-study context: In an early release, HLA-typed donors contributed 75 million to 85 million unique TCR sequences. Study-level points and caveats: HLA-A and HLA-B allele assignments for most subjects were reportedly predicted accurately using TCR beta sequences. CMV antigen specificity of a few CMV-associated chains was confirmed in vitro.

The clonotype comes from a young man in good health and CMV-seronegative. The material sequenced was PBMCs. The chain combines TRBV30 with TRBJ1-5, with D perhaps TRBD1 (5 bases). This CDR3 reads CAWSEGRGNQPQHF. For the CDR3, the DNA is TGTGCCTGGAGTGAGGGCAGGGGCAATCAGCCCCAGCATTTT.